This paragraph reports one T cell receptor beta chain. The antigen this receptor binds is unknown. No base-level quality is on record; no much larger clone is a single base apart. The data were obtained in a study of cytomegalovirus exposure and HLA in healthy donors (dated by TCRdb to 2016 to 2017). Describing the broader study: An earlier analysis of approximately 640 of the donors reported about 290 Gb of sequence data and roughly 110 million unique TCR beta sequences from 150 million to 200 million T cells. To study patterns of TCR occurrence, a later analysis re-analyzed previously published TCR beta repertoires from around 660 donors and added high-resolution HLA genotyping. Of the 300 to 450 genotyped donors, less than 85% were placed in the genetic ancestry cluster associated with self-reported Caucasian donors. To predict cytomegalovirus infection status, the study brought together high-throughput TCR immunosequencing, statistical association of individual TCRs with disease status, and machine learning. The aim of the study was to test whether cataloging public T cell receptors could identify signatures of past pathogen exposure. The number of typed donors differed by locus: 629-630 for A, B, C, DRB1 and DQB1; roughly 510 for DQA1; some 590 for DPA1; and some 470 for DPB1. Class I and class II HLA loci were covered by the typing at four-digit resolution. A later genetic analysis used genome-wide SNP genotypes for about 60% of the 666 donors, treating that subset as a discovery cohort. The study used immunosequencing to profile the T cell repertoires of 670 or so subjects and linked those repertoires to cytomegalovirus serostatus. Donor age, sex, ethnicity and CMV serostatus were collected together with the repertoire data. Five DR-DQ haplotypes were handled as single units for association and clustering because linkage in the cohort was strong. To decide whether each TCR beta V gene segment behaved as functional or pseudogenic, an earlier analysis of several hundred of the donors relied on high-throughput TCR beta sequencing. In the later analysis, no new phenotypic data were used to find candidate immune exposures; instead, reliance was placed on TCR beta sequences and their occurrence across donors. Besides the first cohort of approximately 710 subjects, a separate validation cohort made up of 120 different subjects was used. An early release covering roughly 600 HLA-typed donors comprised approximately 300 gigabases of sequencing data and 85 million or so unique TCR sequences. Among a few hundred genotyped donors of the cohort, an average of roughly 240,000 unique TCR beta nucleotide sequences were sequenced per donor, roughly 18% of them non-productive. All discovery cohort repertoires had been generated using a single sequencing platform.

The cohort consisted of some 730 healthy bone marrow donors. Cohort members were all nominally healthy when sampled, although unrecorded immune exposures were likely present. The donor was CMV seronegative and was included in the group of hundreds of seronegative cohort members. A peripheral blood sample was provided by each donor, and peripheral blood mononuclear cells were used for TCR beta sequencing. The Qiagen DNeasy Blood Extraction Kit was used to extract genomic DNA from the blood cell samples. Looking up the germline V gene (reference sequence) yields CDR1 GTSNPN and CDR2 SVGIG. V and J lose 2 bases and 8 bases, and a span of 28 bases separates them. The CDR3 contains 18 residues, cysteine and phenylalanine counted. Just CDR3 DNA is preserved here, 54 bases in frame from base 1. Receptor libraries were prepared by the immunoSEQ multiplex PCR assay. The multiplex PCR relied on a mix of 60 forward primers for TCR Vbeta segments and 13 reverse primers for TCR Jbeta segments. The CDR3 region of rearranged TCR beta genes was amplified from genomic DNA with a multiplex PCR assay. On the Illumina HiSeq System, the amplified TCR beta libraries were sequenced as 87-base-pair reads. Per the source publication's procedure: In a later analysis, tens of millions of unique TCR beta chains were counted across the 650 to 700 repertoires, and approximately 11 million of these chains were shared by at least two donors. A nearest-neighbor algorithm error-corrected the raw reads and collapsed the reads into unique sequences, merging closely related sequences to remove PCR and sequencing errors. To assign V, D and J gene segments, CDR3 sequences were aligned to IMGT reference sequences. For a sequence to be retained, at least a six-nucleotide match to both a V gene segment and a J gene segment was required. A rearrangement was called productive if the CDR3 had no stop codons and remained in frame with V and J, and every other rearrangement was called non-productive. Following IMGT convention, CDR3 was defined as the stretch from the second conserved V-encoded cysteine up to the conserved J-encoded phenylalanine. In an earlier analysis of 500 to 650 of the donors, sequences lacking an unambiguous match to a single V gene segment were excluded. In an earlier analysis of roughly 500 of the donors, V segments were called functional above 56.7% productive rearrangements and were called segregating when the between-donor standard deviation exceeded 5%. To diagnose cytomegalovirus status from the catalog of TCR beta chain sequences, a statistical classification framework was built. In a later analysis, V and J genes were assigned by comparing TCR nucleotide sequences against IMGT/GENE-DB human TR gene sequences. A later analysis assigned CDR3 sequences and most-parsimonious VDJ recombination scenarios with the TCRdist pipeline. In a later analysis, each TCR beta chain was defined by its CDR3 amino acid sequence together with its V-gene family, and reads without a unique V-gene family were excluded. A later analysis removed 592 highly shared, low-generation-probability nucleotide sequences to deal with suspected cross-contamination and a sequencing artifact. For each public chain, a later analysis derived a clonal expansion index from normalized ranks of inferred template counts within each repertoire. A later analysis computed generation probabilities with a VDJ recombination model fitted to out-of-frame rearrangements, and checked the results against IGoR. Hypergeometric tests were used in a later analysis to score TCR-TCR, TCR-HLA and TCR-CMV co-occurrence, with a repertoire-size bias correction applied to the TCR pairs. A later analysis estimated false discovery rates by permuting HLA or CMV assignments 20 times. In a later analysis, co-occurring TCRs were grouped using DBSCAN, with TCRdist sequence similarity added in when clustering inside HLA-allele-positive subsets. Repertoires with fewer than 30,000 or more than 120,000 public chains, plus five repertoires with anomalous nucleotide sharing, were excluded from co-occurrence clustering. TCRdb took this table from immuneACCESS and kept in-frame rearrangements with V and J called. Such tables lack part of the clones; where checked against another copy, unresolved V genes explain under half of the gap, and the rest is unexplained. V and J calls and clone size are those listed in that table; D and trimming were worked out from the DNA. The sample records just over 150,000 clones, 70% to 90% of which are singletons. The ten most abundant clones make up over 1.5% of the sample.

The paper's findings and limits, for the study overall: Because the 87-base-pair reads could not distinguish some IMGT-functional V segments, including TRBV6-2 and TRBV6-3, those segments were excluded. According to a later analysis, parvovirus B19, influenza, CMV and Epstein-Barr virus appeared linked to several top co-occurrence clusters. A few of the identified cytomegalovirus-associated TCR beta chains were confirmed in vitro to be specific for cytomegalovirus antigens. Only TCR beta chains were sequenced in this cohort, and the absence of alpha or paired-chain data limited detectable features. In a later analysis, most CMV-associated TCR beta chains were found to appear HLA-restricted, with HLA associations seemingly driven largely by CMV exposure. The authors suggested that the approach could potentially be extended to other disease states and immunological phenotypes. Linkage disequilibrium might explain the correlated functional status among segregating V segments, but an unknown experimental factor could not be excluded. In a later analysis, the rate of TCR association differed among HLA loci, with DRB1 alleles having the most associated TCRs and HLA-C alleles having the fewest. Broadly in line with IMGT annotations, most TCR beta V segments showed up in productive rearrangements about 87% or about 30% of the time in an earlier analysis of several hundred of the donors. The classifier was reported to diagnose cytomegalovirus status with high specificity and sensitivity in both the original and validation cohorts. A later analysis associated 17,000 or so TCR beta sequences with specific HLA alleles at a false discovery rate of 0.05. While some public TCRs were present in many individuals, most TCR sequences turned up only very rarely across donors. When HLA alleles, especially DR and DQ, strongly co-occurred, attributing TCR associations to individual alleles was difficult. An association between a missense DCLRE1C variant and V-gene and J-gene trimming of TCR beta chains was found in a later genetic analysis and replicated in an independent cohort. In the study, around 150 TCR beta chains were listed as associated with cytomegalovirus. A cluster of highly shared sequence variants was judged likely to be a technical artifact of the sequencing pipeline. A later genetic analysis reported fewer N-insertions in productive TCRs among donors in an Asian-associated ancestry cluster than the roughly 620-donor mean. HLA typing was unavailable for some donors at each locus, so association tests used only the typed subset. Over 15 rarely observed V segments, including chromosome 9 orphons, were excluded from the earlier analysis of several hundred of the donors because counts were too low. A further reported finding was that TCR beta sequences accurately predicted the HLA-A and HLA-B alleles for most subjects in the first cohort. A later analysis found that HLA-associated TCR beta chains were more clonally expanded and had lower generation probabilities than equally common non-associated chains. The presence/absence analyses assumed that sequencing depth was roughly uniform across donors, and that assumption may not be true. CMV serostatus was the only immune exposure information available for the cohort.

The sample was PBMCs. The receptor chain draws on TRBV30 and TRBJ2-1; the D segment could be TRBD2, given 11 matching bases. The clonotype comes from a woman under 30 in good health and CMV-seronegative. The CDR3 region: CAWSRGTGAPTSGDEQFF. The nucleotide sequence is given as TGTGCCTGGAGTAGAGGGACAGGGGCCCCGACTAGCGGGGATGAGCAGTTCTTC.